This T cell receptor (beta chain) was sequenced for a study of T cell responses to AZD1222 COVID-19 vaccine. Generated by immunoSEQ multiplex PCR, the TCRdb table keeps only in-frame clones and is missing some. The table lists 150,000 or so clones, 90% to 95% of them singletons. Trimming pared 4 bases from V and 5 bases from J, leaving 18 bases between. The CDR3 is made up of 15 amino acids. CDR1 and CDR2 from the germline V gene are SGHNT and YYREEE (reference sequence). The gene calls are TRBV5-4 and TRBJ1-1; D is possibly TRBD1 (5 bases). The material was peripheral blood, obtained on day 0 of AZD1222 vaccination. The clonotype originates from an adult in good health. The chain's CDR3 is CASSVSGLSGTEAFF. The CDR3, as DNA: TGTGCCAGCAGCGTCTCGGGACTCTCGGGAACTGAAGCTTTCTTT.